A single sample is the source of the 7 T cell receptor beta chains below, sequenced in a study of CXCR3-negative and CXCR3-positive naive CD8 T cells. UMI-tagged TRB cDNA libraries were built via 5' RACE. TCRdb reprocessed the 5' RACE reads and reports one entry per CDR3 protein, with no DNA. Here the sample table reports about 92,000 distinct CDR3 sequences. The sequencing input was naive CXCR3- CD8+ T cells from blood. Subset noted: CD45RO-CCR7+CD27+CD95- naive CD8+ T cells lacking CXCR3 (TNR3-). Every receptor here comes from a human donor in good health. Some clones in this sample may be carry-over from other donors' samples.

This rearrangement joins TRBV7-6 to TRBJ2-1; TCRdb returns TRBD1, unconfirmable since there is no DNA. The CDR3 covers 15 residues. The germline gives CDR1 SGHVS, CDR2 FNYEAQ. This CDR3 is CASSLVGGLYNEQFF.

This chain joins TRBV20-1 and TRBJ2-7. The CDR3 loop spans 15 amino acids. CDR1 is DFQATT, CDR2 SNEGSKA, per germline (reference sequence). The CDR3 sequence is CSARDLNSATYEQYF.

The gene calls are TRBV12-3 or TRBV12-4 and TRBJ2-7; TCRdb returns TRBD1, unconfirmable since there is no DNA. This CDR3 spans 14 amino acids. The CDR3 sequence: CASSFPLRSYEQYF.

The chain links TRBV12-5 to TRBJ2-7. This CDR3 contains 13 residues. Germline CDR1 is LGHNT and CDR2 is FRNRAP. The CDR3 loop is CASEGRGSYEQYF.

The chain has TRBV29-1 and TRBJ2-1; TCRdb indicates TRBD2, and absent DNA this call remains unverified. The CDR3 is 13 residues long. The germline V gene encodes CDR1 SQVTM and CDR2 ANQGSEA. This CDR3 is CSVKGTLRFGQFF.

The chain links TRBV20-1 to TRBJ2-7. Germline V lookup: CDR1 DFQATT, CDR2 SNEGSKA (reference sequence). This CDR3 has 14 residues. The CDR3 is CSARDTAVYYEQYF.

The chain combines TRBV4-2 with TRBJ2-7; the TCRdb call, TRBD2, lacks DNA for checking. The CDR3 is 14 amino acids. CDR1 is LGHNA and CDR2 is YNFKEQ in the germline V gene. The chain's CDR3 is CASSPGLAYDEQYF.